The 9 T cell receptor delta chains below all came from one sample that was sequenced in a study of γδ T cells in repeated Plasmodium falciparum infection. Gammadelta T cells were flow-sorted from PBMC into Vgamma9/Vdelta2+ and Vdelta2-negative populations for bulk analysis. TCRdb reprocessed the multiplex PCR reads using CATT. This table has 90,000 to 95,000 delta-chain clones, 0.8% to 1% appearing once. The sequencing input was gamma-delta T cells from blood. The receptors originated from a pool of human donors (malaria-infected and uninfected, not separated).

By share of the sample, this clone is medium-sized. This sequence joins TRDV1 and TRDJ1; tentatively, D is TRDD3 (5 bases). Germline lookup yields CDR1 TSWWSYY and CDR2 QGS. This CDR3 has 17 amino acids. The V end was cut by 5 bases, the J end by 2 bases, with 21 bases between. CDR3 sequence: CALGLPPAGSFTDKLIF. The CDR3 coding sequence is TGTGCTCTTGGGCTACCTCCGGCGGGATCGTTTACCGATAAACTCATCTTT.

This clone ranks as medium-sized (0.01 to 0.1%). Other DNA variants within this sample encode the same CDR3. The CDR3 here is CALGDCTGGYEKLIF. CDR3 bases: TGTGCTCTTGGGGACTGCACTGGGGGATACGAGAAACTCATCTTT. The rearrangement uses TRDV1 and TRDJ1, with 13 positions matching TRDD3. CDR1 is TSWWSYY and CDR2 is QGS in the germline V gene. This CDR3 is 15 amino acids long. The trim removed 3 bases at V and 8 bases at J, leaving 6 bases unmatched.

This clone was picked up many times. A far larger clone differs by one base, so this is likely a read error. Other DNA sequences of this sample code for an identical CDR3. The chain carries TRAV38-2/DV8 and TRDJ1; 13 bases are shared with TRDD3. Assignment of the J gene here rests on matching the DNA to germline, because TCRdb gives none. From germline, CDR1 is TSESDYY and CDR2 QEAYKQQN. The CDR3 has 22 amino acids. The CDR3 DNA sequence: TGTGCCTATAGGAGATTCTTTGCCTTCCCCCCGAGTACTGGGGGATACGCCGATAAACTCATCTTT. It encodes CAYRRFFAFPPSTGGYADKLIF.

This clone was found many times. TCRdb's listed protein matches a much larger clone and diverges from this DNA's translation at residue 17, likely through a read error; the protein shown comes from the DNA. The chain recombines TRDV2 with TRDJ1; no clear D. In germline, CDR1 is GEAIGNYY, CDR2 EKD. CDR3 length: 19 amino acids. The DNA of the CDR3 is TGTGCCTGTGACACCGAATTTGGCGGGGTCAACAAGAGGACCGATAAACCCATCTTT. Translated: CACDTEFGGVNKRTDKPIF.

Many counts were recorded for this clone. The rearrangement joins TRDV2 to TRDJ1, with D perhaps matching TRDD3 (6 bases). V was clipped by 0 bases and J by 0 bases, with 25 bases between them. CDR1 and CDR2 (germline): GEAIGNYY, EKD. This CDR3 contains 20 residues. As DNA, the CDR3 is TGTGCCTGTGACACCGTGAGAGGCCACAAATTGGGGGCCCACACCGATAAACTCATCTTT. Protein product: CACDTVRGHKLGAHTDKLIF.

This clone was found many times. TCRdb shows a much larger clone's protein in place of this DNA's translation, and the two differ at residue 13, likely through a read error; the protein shown is translated from the DNA. TRDV1 is the V gene, and the J gene was not called; TRDD3 is the table's D call and was not checked against the DNA. The CDR3 is made up of 15 amino acids. Germline CDR1 TSWWSYY, CDR2 QGS. CDR3 coding DNA: TGTGCTCTTGGGGAATTGGGGTTTTACACCGATAAACCCATCTTT. Amino acid sequence: CALGELGFYTDKPIF.

With regard to this clone: It is likely a read error: a sequence one base away is far more abundant. Other nucleotide sequences in the sample specify the same CDR3. V is TRDV2 and J is TRDJ1; possible D gene TRDD3, 6 bases. Since TCRdb gives no J gene, matching the DNA to germline was used here to assign it. Germline CDR1 GEAIGNYY, CDR2 EKD. V lost 4 bases and J lost 6, with 35 bases in between. This CDR3 region has 20 residues. DNA of the CDR3: TGTGCCTGTGATACGCAGCTCCGCCTATTCAAGGGGATGGGAGTAAATAAACTCATCTTT. Its protein product is CACDTQLRLFKGMGVNKLIF.

Turning to this clone: A far larger clone differs by one base, so this is likely a read error. The sample has other DNA sequences that encode this CDR3 too. The chain joins TRDV1 to TRDJ1; 7 nucleotides agree with TRDD3. CDR1 is TSWWSYY and CDR2 is QGS in the germline V gene. This CDR3 region has 18 residues. The CDR3 here is CALGRSTGLGRHTDKLIF. DNA for the CDR3: TGTGCTCTTGGGAGATCTACAGGACTGGGGCGTCACACCGATAAGCTCATCTTT.

In its sample, this clone was seen a few times. TCRdb pairs this DNA with a much larger clone's protein that differs at residues 4 and 14, likely a read error; the protein shown was translated from the DNA. The rearrangement links TRDV2 to TRDJ1, with 9 bases identical to TRDD3. Looked up from germline, CDR1 is GEAIGNYY and CDR2 is EKD. This CDR3 region has 16 residues. DNA of the CDR3: TGTGCCTGTCACCCTGGGGGATGGCTGTACACCGATAAACACATCTTT. Translating it yields CACHPGGWLYTDKHIF.